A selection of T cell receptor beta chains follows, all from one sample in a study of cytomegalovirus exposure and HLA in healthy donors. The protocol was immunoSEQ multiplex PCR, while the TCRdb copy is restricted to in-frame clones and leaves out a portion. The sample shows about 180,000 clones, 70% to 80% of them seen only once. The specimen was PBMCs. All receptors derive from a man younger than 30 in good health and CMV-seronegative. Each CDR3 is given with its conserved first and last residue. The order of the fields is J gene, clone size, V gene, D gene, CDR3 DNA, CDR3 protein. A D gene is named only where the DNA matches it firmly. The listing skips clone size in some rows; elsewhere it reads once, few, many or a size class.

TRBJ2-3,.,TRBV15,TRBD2,TGTGCCACCAGCAGGGCATACCCTGGGACTAGCGGGGGGTGGGATACGCAGTATTTT,CATSRAYPGTSGGWDTQYF
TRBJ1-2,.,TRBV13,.,TGTGCCAGCAGCTTAGGCCAAAGACGGACTCCCTATGGCTACACCTTC,CASSLGQRRTPYGYTF
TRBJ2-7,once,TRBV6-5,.,TGTGCCAGCAGGAACAGCGGACGTTGGGAGCAGTACTTC,CASRNSGRWEQYF
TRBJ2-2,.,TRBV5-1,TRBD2,TGCGCCAGCTCAGCGGGAGGGAACACCGGGGAGCTGTTTTTT,CASSAGGNTGELFF
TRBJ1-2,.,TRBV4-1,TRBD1,TGCGCCAGCAGCCAAGTTGCAGGGGGTCTCTATGGCTACACCTTC,CASSQVAGGLYGYTF
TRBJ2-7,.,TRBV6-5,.,TGTGCCAGCAACTGGGGGCAGGGGTACGAGCAGTACTTC,CASNWGQGYEQYF
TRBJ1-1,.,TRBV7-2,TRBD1,TGTGCCAGCAGCCGGTTGTCAGGGGGGAGGACTGAAGCTTTCTTT,CASSRLSGGRTEAFF
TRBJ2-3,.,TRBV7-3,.,TGTGCCAGCAGCCGGACTACAAACTCTTTCACAGATACGCAGTATTTT,CASSRTTNSFTDTQYF
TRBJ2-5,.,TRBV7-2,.,TGTGCCAGCAGCTTAGTGACCCGGGGCCAAGAGACCCAGTACTTC,CASSLVTRGQETQYF
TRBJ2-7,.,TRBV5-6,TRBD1,TGTGCCAGCAGCCTGGGGACAGGGAAACGGGGAGAATACGAGCAGTACTTC,CASSLGTGKRGEYEQYF
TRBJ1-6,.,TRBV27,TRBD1,TGTGCCAGCAGGTTGGGACAGGGGTATTCACCCCTCCACTTT,CASRLGQGYSPLHF
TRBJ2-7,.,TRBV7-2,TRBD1,TGTGCCAGCAGCTTAGAGGGACAGAACATCTACGAGCAGTACTTC,CASSLEGQNIYEQYF
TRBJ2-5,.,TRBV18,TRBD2,TGTGCCAGCTCAAGACTAGCGGGGGACGGACAAGAGACCCAGTACTTC,CASSRLAGDGQETQYF
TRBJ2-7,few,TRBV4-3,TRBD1,TGCGCCAGCAGCCAAGAGAGCGCGGGACAGGGGAGAGACGAGCAGTACTTC,CASSQESAGQGRDEQYF
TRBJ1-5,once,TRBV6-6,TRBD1,TGTGCCAGCAGCGACAGGGTTGGTCAGCCCCAGCATTTT,CASSDRVGQPQHF
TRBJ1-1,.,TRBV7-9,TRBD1,TGTGCCAGCAGACCCGACAGGGGGGACACTGAAGCTTTCTTT,CASRPDRGDTEAFF
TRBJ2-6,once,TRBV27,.,TGTGCCAGCACCCCTTTCTTCTCTGGGGCCAACGTCCTGACTTTC,CASTPFFSGANVLTF
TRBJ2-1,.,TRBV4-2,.,TGTGCCAGCAGCCAAGATAGGGGCAGGGCCGCCGTGTTCTTC,CASSQDRGRAAVFF
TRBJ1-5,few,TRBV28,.,TGTGCCAGCAGTCTCCCCGGACAGTTGAATCAGCCCCAGCATTTT,CASSLPGQLNQPQHF
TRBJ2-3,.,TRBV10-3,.,TGTGCCATAGGGGGGTGGGCGGGGGTCCTCACAGATACGCAGTATTTT,CAIGGWAGVLTDTQYF
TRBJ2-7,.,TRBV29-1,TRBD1,TGCAGCGTTGGACCACCGGGACAGGGACAGTTCTACGAGCAGTACTTC,CSVGPPGQGQFYEQYF
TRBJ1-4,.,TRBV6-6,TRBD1,TGTGCCAGCAGTGTGGGGACAGCAGAAAAACTGTTTTTT,CASSVGTAEKLFF
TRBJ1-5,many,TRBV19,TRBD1,TGTGCCAGTAGTATAGTAGGTGGGACAGGGGGTCAGCCCCAGCATTTT,CASSIVGGTGGQPQHF
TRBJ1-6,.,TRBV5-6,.,TGTGCCAGCAGCCGTAGGACCGGGGTCAATTCACCCCTCCACTTT,CASSRRTGVNSPLHF
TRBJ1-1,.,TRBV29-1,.,TGCAGCGTTGAGAGGGTCGGGGGACCCATGACCACTGAAGCTTTCTTT,CSVERVGGPMTTEAFF
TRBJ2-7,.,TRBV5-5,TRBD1,TGTGCCAGCAGCTTGAGGACCTGGACAGGGCCCTACGAGCAGTACTTC,CASSLRTWTGPYEQYF
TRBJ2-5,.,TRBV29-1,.,TGCAGCGGGGACGCAGGGGCCTCTAGGGAGACCCAGTACTTC,CSGDAGASRETQYF
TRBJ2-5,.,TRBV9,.,TGTGCCAGCAGCGACAGGGGTAAGCGGGACCAAGAGACCCAGTACTTC,CASSDRGKRDQETQYF
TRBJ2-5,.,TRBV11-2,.,TGTGCCAGCAGCAGCACAGCCGATCAAGAGACCCAGTACTTC,CASSSTADQETQYF
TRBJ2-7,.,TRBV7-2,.,TGTGCCAGCGCCCTAATCCTCGCTAGCTCCTACGAGCAGTACTTC,CASALILASSYEQYF
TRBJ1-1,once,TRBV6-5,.,TGTGCCAGCAGTCTCGGACTGGCTACTGAAGCTTTCTTT,CASSLGLATEAFF
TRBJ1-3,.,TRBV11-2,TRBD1,TGTGCCAGCAGCCACCCAGGGGGCGCGTCTGGAAACACCATATATTTT,CASSHPGGASGNTIYF
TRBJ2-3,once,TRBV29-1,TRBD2,TGCAGCGTTGATATTAGCGGGAAAGCAGATACGCAGTATTTT,CSVDISGKADTQYF
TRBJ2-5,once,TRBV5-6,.,TGTGCCAGCAGCTTGGGTACGGAAGAGACCCAGTACTTC,CASSLGTEETQYF
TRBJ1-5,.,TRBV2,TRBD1,TGTGCCAGCAGCGGGACAGGGGGAGGCAATCAGCCCCAGCATTTT,CASSGTGGGNQPQHF
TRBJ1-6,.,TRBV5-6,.,TGTGCCAGCAGCTCCGAGGGCCTGCTGGGCCGCTCCTATAATTCACCCCTCCACTTT,CASSSEGLLGRSYNSPLHF
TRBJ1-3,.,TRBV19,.,TGTGCCAGTAGTAGCCGGGACAAGACAAACACCATATATTTT,CASSSRDKTNTIYF